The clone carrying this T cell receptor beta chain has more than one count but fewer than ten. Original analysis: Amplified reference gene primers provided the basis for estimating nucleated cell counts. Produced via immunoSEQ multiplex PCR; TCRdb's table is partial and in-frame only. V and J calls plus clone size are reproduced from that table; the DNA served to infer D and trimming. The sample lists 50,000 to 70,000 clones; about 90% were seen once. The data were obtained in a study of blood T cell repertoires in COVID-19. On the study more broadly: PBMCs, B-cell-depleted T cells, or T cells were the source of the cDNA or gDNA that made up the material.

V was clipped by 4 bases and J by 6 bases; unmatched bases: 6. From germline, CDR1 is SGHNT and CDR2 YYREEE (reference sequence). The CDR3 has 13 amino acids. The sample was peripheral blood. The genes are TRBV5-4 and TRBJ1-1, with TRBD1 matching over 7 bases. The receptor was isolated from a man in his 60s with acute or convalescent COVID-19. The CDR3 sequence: CASSPVGQAEAFF. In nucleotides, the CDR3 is TGTGCCAGCAGCCCGGTAGGACAGGCTGAAGCTTTCTTT.